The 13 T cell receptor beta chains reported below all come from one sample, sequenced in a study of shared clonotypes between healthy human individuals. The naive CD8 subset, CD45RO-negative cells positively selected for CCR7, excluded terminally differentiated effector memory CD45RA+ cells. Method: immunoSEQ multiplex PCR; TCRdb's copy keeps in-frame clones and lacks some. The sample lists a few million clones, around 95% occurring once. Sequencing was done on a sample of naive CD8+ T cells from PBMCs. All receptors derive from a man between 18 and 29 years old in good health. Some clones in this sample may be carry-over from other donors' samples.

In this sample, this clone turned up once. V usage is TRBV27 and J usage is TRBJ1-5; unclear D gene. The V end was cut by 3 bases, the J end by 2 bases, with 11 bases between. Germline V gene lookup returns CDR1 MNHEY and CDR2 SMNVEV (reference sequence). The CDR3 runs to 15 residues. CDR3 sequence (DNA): TGTGCCAGCAGTTTCTCTACTAGGGGCAATCAGCCCCAGCATTTT. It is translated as CASSFSTRGNQPQHF.

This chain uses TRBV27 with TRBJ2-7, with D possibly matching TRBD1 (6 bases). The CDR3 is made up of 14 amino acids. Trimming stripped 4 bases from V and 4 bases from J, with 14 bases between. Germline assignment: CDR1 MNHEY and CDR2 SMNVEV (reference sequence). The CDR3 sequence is CASSSSGASYEQYF. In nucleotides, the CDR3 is TGTGCCAGCAGTTCCTCAGGGGCCTCATACGAGCAGTACTTC.

The DNA of the CDR3 is TGTGCCTGGAGAGGCCGGACGGTGCTCAACACCGGGGAGCTGTTTTTT. This encodes CAWRGRTVLNTGELFF. The V call is TRBV30, the J call TRBJ2-2; no clear D gene. CDR3 length: 16 amino acids. The germline V gene encodes CDR1 GTSNPN and CDR2 SVGIG (reference sequence). V shed 3 bases and J shed 2 bases, with 16 bases lying between them.

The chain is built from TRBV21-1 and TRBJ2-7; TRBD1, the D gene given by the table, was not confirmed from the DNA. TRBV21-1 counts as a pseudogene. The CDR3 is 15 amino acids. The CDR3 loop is CASSNEPGHTYEQYF. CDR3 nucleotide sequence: TGTGCCAGCAGCAATGAACCCGGACATACCTACGAGCAGTACTTC.

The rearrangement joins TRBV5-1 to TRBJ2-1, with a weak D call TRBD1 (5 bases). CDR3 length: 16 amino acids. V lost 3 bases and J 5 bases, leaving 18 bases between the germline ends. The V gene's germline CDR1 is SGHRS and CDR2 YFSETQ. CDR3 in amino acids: CASSSEGHPRDNEQFF. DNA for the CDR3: TGCGCCAGCAGCTCCGAAGGACACCCAAGGGACAATGAGCAGTTCTTC.

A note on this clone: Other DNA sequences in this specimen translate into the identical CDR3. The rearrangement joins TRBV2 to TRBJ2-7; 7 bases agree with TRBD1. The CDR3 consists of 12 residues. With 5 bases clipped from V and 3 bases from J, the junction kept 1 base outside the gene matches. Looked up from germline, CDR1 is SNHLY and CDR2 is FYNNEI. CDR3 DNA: TGTGCCAGCAGTCGGGACAGCTACGAGCAGTACTTC. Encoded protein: CASSRDSYEQYF.

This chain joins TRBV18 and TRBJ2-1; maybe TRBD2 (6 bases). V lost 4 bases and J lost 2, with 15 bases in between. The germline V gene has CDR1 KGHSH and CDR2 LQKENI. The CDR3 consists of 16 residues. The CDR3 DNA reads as TGTGCCAGCTCACTTCTTAAGCTAGCGCCCTACAATGAGCAGTTCTTC. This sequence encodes CASSLLKLAPYNEQFF.

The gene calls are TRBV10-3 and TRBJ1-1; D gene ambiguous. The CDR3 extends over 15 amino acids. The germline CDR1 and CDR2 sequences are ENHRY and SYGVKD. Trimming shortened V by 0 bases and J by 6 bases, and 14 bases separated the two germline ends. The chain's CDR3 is CAISESTRFGSEAFF. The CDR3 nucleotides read TGTGCCATCAGTGAGTCGACGCGGTTCGGGTCTGAAGCTTTCTTT.

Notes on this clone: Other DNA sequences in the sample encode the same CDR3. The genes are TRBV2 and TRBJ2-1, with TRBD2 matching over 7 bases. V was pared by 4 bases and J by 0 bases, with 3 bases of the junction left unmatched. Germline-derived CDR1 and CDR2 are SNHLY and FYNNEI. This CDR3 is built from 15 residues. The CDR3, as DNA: TGTGCCAGCAGTGCTAGGACTAGCTCCTACAATGAGCAGTTCTTC. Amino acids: CASSARTSSYNEQFF.

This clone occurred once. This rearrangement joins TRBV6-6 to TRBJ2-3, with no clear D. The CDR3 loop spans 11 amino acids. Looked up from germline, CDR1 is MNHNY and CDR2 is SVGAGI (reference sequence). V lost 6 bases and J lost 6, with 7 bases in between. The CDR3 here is CASSQGDTQYF. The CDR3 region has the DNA TGTGCCAGCAGCCAAGGGGATACGCAGTATTTT.

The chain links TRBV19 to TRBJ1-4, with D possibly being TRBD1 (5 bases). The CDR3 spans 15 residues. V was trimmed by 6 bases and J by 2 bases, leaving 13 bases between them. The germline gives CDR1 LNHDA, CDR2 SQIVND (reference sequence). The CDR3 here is CASSPGGVTNEKLFF. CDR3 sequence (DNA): TGTGCCAGTAGCCCCGGAGGGGTCACTAATGAAAAACTGTTTTTT.

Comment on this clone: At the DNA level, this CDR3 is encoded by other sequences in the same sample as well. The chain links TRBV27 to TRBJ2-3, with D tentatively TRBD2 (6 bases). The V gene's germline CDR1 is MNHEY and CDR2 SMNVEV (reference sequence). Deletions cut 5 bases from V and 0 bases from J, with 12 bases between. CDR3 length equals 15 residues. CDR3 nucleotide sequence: TGTGCCAGCAGTCCCGGGACTTCTAGCACAGATACGCAGTATTTT. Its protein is CASSPGTSSTDTQYF.

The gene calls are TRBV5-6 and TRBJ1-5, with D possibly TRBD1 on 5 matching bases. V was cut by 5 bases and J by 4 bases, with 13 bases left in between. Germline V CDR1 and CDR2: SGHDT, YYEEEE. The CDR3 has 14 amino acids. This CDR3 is CASSVGPGNQPQHF. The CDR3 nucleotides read TGTGCCAGCAGTGTGGGGCCCGGGAATCAGCCCCAGCATTTT.